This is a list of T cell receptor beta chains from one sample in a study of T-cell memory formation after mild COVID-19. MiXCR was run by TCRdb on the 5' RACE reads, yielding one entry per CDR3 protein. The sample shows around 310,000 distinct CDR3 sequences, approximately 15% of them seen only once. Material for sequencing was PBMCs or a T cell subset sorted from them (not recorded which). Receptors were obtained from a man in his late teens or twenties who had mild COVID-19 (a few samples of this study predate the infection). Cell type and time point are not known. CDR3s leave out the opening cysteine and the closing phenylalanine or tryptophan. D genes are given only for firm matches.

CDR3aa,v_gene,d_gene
ATSRDQLGTGDYEQY,TRBV15,TRBD1
ASSPGTGRNNEQF,TRBV12-3/TRBV12-4,TRBD1
ASSLEGGTGDQPQH,TRBV7-9,TRBD1
ASSVGRGLAGNTIY,TRBV9,-
SARSIPGYT,TRBV20-1,-
ASSLAKAGAGYT,TRBV12-3/TRBV12-4,-
ASSHQTGEETQY,TRBV4-1,TRBD1
ASSYQPRASNQPQH,TRBV6-6,-
ASSLFPGYTEAF,TRBV27,-
SARRGWDTGELF,TRBV20-1,-
AWTPGGQGYT,TRBV30,-
ASSSEGGPTDTQY,TRBV11-3,-
ASSRRIPGTGNTGELF,TRBV6-2/TRBV6-3,-
ASRETSGAGTDTQY,TRBV6-5,TRBD2
ASSYSYGVQAF,TRBV6-5,-
SARDWARGPEAF,TRBV20-1,-
ASSALGGGATNEKLF,TRBV9,-
ASKTARGGRSYGYT,TRBV11-2,-
ASSLAETGPRSGELF,TRBV4-3,-
ASSPLSGGTNNEQF,TRBV11-3,TRBD2
ASARGTETQY,TRBV2,-
ASSFGLSSYNEQF,TRBV6-5,-
SARGGSSGNTIY,TRBV20-1,-
ASSPRTGWEQY,TRBV11-2,TRBD1
ASSSQGGQETQY,TRBV5-1,-
ASSRSFGPITEAF,TRBV14,-
ASSLTQRDREFANTEAF,TRBV7-3,TRBD1
ASSYSTGELF,TRBV6-5,-
ASSLPPGGDTQY,TRBV7-9,TRBD2
ASTAGSGANVLT,TRBV12-3/TRBV12-4,-
ASSIPTSGFYNEQF,TRBV7-9,TRBD2
ASSGGTGHVSYGYT,TRBV5-1,-
AIRVAGEVNEQF,TRBV10-3,TRBD2
ATSAGQGDQETQY,TRBV24-1,TRBD1
ASGPPEGGFPHNEQF,TRBV12-5,TRBD1
ASSLIGAGELF,TRBV27,-
ASSQQRGPGQPQH,TRBV7-2,-
SARDEQGADSEQF,TRBV20-1,TRBD1
ASSFEMGAQPQH,TRBV7-6,-
ASSFYVNTEAF,TRBV5-1,-
ASSPPMNTEAF,TRBV7-9,-
ASMRLAGVQDTQY,TRBV7-9,TRBD2
ASSVADGGSYEQY,TRBV9,-
ATSVFGQELDGYT,TRBV15,TRBD1
ASRSYNSPLH,TRBV6-5,-
ASSPYAGTMTNYGYT,TRBV4-1,-
ASSSSRPRGRILLLEAF,TRBV11-2,-
ASSYSIGGREGQY,TRBV6-5,-
ASSVAGGRVDTQY,TRBV28,TRBD2